Each of the 5 T cell receptor beta chains below was sequenced from the same sample in a study of regulatory T cells in long-lasting Graves disease. Documented time point: newly diagnosed GD, antithyroid drugs for less than 3 months. Preparation of the TCR library used RNA extracted from PBMCs. Construction of TCR beta libraries relied on iRepertoire HTBI primers and on Arm-PCR targeting CDR3 regions. TCRdb independently ran MiXCR on the multiplex PCR reads; one entry per CDR3 protein. The sample yields hundreds of thousands of distinct CDR3 sequences, roughly 14% seen once. Another study also made use of these data, one on T cells in Graves' hyperthyroidism and ophthalmopathy.

The sequencing used peripheral blood mononuclear cells (PBMCs), collected at new diagnosis, from a patient treated with antithyroid drugs. These receptors originate from a man under 40 with Graves disease.

There are many counts of this clonotype. The chain couples TRBV10-3 to TRBJ2-5; 8 nucleotides agree with TRBD2. With 7 bases clipped from V and 1 base from J, the junction kept 8 bases outside the gene matches. The CDR3 length is 15 residues. Germline loops: CDR1 ENHRY, CDR2 SYGVKD. The CDR3 sequence: CAIKSGGRSQETQYF. The CDR3 nucleotides read TGTGCCATCAAAAGTGGCGGGAGGAGCCAAGAGACCCAGTACTTC.

The table lists this clonotype with many counts. The chain carries TRBV19 and TRBJ2-7; 11 bases align to TRBD2. The germline V gene encodes CDR1 LNHDA and CDR2 SQIVND (reference sequence). The CDR3 covers 18 residues. Trimming removed 5 bases from V and 2 bases from J; junction bases left unmatched: 14. CDR3 residues: CASSSDYSGTSGTYEQYF. The CDR3 nucleotides are TGTGCCAGTAGTTCTGATTATTCCGGGACTAGCGGAACCTACGAGCAGTACTTC.

This clonotype was seen a few times. This chain joins TRBV29-1 and TRBJ2-5; 11 bases fit TRBD1. V lost 3 bases, J lost 3 bases, and 6 bases stayed unmatched. Looked up from germline, CDR1 is SQVTM and CDR2 is ANQGSEA. The CDR3 loop spans 15 amino acids. CDR3 sequence (DNA): TGCAGCGTTGAGAGGGACAGGGGGGACGAAGAGACCCAGTACTTC. Translated: CSVERDRGDEETQYF.

The chain employs TRBV11-2 and TRBJ2-2; TRBD2 matches 9 bases. With V trimmed by 2 bases and J by 0 bases, 4 bases remained unmatched. Germline CDR1 SGHAT, CDR2 FQNNGV. The CDR3 loop spans 17 amino acids. The CDR3 sequence: CASSLMTSGTNTGELFF. The CDR3 region has the DNA TGTGCCAGCAGCTTAATGACTAGCGGAACGAACACCGGGGAGCTGTTTTTT. Full variable domain (outside the CDR3, taken from reference TRBV11-2 and TRBJ2-2): EAGVAQSPRYKIIEKRQSVAFWCNPISGHATLYWYQQILGQGPKLLIQFQNNGVVDDSQLPKDRFSAERLKGVDSTLKIQPAKLEDSAVYLCASSLMTSGTNTGELFFGEGSRLTVL.

In the case of this clonotype: This may be a read error, as it is one base from a much larger clone. The V call is TRBV2, the J call TRBJ2-3; 7 bases are shared with TRBD2. The assigned J gene may be wrong: the sequence end matches TRBJ2-7 better. The CDR3 contains 13 residues. CDR1 SNHLY and CDR2 FYNNEI come from the germline V gene. The CDR3 region has the DNA TGTGCCAGCAGTGGACTAGCTTGGAATGAGCAGTACTTC. This encodes CASSGLAWNEQYF.